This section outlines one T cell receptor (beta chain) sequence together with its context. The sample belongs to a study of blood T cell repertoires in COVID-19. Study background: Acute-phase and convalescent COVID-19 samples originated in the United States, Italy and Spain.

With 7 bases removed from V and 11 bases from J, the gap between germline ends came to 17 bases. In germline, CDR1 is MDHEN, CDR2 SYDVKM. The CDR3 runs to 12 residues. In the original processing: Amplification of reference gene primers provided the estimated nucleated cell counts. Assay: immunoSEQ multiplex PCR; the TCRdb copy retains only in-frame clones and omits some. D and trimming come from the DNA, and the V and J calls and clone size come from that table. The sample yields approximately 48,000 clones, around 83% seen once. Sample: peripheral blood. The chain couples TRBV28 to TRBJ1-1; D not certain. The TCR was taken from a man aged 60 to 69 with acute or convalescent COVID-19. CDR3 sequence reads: CASTPGRLWAFF. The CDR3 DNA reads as TGTGCCAGCACCCCGGGGAGGCTGTGGGCTTTCTTT.